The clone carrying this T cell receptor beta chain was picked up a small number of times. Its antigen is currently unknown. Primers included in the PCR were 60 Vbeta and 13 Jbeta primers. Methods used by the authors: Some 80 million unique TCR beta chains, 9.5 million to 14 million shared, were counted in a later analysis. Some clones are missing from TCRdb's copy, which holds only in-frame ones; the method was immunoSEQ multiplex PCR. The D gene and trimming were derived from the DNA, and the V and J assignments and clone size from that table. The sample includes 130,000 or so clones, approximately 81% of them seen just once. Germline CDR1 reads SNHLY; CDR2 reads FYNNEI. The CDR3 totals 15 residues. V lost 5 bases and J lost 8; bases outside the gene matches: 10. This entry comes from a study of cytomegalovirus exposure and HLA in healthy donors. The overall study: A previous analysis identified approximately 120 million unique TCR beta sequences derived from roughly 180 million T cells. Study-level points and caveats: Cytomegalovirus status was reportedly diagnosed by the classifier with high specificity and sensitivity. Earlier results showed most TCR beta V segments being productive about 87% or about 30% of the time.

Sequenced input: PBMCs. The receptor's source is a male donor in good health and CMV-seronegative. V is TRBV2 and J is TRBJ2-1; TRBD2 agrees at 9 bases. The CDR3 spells CASSLAGRGGDEQFF. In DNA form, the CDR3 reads TGTGCCAGCAGTCTAGCGGGGCGGGGGGGGGATGAGCAGTTCTTC.